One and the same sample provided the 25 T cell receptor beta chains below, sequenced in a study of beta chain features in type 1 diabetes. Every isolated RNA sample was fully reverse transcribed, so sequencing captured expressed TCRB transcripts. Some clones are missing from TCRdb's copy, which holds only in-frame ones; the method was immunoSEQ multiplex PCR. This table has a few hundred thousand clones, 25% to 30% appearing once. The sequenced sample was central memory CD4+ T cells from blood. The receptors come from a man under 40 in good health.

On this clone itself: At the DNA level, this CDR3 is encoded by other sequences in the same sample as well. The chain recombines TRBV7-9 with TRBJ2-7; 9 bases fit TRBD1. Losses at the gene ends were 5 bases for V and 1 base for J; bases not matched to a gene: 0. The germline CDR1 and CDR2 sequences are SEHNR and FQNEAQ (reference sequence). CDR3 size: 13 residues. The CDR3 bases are TGTGCCAGCAGCGGGACAGGGTCCTACGAGCAGTACTTC. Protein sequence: CASSGTGSYEQYF. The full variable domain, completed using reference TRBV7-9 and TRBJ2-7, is DTGVSQNPRHKITKRGQNVTFRCDPISEHNRLYWYRQTLGQGPEFLTYFQNEAQLEKSRLLSDRFSAERPKGSFSTLEIQRTEQGDSAMYLCASSGTGSYEQYFGPGTRLTVT.

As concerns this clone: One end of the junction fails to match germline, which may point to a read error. The CDR3, as DNA: TGTGCCAGCAGCTTAAAGGGGTCCTCCGACGAGCAGTACTTC. It encodes CASSLKGSSDEQYF. The V gene is TRBV11-2, the J gene TRBJ2-7, with a weak D call TRBD1 (5 bases). Looked up from germline, CDR1 is SGHAT and CDR2 is FQNNGV. The CDR3 runs 14 residues.

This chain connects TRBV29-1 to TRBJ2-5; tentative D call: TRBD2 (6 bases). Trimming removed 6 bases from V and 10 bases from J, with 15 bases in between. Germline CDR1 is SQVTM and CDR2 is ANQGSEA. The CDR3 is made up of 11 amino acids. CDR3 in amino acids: CSVQIAGLQYF. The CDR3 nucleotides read TGCAGCGTACAAATCGCGGGGCTCCAGTACTTC.

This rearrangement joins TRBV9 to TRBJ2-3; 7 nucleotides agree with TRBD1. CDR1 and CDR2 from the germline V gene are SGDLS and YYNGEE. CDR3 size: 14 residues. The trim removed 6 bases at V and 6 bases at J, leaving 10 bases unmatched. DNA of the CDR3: TGTGCCAGCACCAAAGAGGGGGCGGCCGATACGCAGTATTTT. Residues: CASTKEGAADTQYF.

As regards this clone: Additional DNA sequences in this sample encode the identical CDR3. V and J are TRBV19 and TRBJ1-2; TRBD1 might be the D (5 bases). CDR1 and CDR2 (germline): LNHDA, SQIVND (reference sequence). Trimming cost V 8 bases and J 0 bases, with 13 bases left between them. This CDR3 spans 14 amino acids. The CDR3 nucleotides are TGTGCCAGTTCTCCAGGGATAGCTAACTATGGCTACACCTTC. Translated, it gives CASSPGIANYGYTF.

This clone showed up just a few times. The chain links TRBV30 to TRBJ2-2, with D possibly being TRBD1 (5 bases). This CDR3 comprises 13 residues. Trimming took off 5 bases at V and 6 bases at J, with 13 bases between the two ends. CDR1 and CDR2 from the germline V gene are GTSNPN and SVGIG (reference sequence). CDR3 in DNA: TGTGCCTGGGCGACAGTAAAGGCCGGGGAGCTGTTTTTT. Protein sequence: CAWATVKAGELFF.

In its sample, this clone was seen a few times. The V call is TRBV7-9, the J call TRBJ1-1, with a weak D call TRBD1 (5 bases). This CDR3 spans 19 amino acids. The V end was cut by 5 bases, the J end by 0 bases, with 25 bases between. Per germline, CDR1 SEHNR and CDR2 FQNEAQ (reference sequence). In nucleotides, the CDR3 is TGTGCCAGCAGCCGCGCCGAATTAAGACAGAATATTATGAACACTGAAGCTTTCTTT. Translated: CASSRAELRQNIMNTEAFF.

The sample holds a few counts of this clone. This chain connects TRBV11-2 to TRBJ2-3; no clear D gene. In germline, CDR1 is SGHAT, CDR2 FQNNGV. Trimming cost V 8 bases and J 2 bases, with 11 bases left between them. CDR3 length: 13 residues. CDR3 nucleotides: TGTGCCAGCCGAACTACACTCACAGATACGCAGTATTTT. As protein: CASRTTLTDTQYF.

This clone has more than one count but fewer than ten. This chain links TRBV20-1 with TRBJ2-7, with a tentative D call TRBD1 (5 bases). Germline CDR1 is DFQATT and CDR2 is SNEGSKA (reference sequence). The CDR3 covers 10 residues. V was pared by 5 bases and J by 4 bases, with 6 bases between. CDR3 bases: TGCAGTGCTCGGACATACGAGCAGTACTTC. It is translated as CSARTYEQYF.

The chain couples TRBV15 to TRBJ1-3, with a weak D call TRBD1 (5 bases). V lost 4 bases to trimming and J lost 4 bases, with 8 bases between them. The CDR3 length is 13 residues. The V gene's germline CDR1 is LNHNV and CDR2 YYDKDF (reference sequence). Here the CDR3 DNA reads TGTGCCACCAGCACCGGGGACGGAAACACCATATATTTT. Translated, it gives CATSTGDGNTIYF. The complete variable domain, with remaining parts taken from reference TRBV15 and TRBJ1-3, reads DAMVIQNPRYQVTQFGKPVTLSCSQTLNHNVMYWYQQKSSQAPKLLFHYYDKDFNNEADTPDNFQSRRPNTSFCFLDIRSPGLGDTAMYLCATSTGDGNTIYFGEGSWLTVV.

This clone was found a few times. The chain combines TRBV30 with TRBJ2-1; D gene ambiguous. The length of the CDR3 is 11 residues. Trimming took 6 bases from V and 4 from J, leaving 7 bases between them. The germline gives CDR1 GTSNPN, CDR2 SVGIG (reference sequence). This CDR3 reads CACMGYNEQFF. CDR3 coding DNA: TGTGCCTGCATGGGGTACAATGAGCAGTTCTTC.

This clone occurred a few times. The CDR3 sequence: CASSYLGHGTYEQYF. The CDR3 bases are TGTGCCAGCAGTTACTTGGGACATGGAACCTACGAGCAGTACTTC. J is TRBJ2-7 and V is TRBV6-5; maybe TRBD1 (6 bases). Between the trimmed V and J ends, which lost 1 base and 2 bases, there was a span of 12 bases. Germline V gene data show CDR1 as MNHEY and CDR2 as SVGAGI. The CDR3 covers 15 residues.

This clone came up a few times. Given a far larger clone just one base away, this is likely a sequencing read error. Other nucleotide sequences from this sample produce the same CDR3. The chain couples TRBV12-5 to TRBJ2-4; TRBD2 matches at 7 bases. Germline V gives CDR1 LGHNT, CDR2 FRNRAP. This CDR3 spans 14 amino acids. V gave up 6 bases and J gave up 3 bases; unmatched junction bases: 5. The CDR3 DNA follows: TGTGCTAGTGGGTTGAGGGAGGGCAAAAACATTCAGTACTTC. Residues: CASGLREGKNIQYF.

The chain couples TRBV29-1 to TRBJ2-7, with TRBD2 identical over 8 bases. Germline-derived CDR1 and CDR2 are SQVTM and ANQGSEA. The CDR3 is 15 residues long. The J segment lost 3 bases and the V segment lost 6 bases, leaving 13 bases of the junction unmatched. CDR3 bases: TGCAGCGTGCAAAAGGCTAGCGGGCCTCGCTACGAGCAGTACTTC. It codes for CSVQKASGPRYEQYF.

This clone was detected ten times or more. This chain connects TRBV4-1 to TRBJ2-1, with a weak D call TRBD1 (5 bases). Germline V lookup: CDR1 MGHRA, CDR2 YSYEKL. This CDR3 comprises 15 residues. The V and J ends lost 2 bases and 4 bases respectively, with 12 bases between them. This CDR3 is CASSQITGRYNEQFF. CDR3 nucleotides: TGCGCCAGCAGCCAAATCACAGGAAGATACAATGAGCAGTTCTTC.

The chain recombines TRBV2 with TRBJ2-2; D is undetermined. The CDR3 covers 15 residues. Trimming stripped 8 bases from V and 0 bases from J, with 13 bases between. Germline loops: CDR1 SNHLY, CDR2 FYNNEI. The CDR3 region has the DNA TGTGCCAGCGTCGGGCAGGCCGCGAACACCGGGGAGCTGTTTTTT. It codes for CASVGQAANTGELFF.

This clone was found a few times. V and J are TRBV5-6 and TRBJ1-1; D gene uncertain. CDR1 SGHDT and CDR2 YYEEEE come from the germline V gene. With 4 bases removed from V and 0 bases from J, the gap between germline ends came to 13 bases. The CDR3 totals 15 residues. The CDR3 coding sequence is TGTGCCAGCAGCGGATGGATAGGAGTGAACACTGAAGCTTTCTTT. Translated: CASSGWIGVNTEAFF.

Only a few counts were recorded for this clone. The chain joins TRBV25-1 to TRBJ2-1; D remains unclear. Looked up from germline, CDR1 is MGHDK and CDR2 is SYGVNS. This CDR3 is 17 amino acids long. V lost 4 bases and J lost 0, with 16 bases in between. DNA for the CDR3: TGTGCCAGCAGTGTCTCCCGGACCGAGAGCTCCTACAATGAGCAGTTCTTC. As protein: CASSVSRTESSYNEQFF.

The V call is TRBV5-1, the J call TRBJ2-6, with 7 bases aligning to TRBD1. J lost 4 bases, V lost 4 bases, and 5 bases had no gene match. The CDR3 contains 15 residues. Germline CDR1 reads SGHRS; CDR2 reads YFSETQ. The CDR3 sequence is CASSLTGDGANVLTF. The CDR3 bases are TGCGCCAGCAGCCTCACAGGGGACGGGGCCAACGTCCTGACTTTC.

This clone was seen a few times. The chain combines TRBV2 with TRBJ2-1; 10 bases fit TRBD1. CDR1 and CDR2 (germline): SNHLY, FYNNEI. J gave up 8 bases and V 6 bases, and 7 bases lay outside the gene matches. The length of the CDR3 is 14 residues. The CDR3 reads CASRWTGGTDEQFF. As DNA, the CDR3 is TGTGCCAGCAGGTGGACAGGGGGTACGGATGAGCAGTTCTTC.

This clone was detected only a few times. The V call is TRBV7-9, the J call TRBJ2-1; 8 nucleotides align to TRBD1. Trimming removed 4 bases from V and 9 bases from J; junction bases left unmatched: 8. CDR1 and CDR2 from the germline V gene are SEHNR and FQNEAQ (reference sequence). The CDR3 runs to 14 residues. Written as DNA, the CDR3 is TGTGCCAGCAGCTCCAGTTCAGGGGGCGGTGAGCAGTTCTTC. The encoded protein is CASSSSSGGGEQFF.

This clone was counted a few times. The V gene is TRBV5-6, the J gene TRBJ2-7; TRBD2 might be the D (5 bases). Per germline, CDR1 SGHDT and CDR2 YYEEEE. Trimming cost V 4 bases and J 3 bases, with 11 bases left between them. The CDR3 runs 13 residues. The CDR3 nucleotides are TGTGCCAGCAGCGATGAGGGCTTCTACGAGCAGTACTTC. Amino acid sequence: CASSDEGFYEQYF. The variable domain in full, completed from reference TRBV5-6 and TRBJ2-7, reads DAGVTQSPTHLIKTRGQQVTLRCSPKSGHDTVSWYQQALGQGPQFIFQYYEEEERQRGNFPDRFSGHQFPNYSSELNVNALLLGDSALYLCASSDEGFYEQYFGPGTRLTVT.

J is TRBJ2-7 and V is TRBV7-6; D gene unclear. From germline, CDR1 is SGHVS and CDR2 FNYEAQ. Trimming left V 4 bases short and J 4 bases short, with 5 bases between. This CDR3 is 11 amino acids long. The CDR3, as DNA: TGTGCCAGCAGCTCAGAATACGAGCAGTACTTC. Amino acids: CASSSEYEQYF.

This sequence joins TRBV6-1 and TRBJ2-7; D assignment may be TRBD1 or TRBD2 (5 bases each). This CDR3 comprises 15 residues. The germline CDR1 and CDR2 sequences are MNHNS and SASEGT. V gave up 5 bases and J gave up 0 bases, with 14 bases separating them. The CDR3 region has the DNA TGTGCCAGCAGTCTTACCGGGACCGCCTCCTACGAGCAGTACTTC. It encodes CASSLTGTASYEQYF.

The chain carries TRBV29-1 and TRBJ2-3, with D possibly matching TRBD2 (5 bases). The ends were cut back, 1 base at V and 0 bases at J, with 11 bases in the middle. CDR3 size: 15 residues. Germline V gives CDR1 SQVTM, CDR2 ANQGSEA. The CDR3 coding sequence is TGCAGCGTTGAAGGGGCGGGTACTAGCACAGATACGCAGTATTTT. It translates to CSVEGAGTSTDTQYF.